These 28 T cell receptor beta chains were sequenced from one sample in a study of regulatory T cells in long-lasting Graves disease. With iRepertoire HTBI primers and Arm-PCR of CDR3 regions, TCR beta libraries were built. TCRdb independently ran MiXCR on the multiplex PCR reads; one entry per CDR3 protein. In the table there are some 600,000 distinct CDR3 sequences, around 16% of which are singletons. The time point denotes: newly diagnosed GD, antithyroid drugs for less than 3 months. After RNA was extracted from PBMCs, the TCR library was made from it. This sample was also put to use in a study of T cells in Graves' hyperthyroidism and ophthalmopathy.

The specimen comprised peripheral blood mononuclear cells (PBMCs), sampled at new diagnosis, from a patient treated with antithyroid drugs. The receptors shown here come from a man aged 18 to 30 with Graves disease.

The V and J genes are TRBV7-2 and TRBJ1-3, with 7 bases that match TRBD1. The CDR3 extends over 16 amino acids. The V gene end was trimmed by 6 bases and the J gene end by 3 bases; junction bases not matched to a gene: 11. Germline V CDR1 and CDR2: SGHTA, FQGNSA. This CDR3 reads CASSSPTGTGGNTIYF. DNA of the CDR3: TGTGCCAGCAGTTCGCCGACAGGGACGGGTGGAAACACCATATATTTT. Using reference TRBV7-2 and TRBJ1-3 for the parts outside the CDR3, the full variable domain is GAGVSQSPSNKVTEKGKDVELRCDPISGHTALYWYRQSLGQGLEFLIYFQGNSAPDKSGLPSDRFSAERTGGSVSTLTIQRTQQEDSAVYLCASSSPTGTGGNTIYFGEGSWLTVV.

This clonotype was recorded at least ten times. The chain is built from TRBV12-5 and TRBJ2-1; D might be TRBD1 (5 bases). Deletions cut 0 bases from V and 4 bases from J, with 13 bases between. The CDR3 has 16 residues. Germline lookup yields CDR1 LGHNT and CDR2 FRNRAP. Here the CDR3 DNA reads TGTGCTAGTGGTTTGGTACTCGACAGCAGGTACAATGAGCAGTTCTTC. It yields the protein CASGLVLDSRYNEQFF. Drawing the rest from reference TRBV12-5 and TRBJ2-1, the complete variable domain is DARVTQTPRHKVTEMGQEVTMRCQPILGHNTVFWYRQTMMQGLELLAYFRNRAPLDDSGMPKDRFSAEMPDATLATLKIQPSEPRDSAVYFCASGLVLDSRYNEQFFGPGTRLTVL.

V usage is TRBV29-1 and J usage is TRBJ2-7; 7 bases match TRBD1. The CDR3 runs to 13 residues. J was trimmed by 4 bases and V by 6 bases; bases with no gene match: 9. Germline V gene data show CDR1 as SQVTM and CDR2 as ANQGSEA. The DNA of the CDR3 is TGCAGCGTAGGACAGGACACCGGTTACGAGCAGTACTTC. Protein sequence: CSVGQDTGYEQYF.

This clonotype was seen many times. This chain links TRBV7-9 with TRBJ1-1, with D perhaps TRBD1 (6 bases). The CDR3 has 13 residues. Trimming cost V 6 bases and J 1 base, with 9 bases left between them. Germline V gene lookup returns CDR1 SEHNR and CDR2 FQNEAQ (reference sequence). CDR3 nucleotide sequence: TGTGCCAGCAGTTCGACAGGGAACACTGAAGCTTTCTTT. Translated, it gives CASSSTGNTEAFF.

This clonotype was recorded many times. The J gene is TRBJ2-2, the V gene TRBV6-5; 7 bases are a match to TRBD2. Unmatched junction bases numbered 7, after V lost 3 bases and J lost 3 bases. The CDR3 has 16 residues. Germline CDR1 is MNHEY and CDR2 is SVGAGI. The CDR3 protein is CASSYRERGYTGELFF. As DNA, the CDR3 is TGTGCCAGCAGTTATAGGGAGCGGGGTTACACCGGGGAGCTGTTTTTT.

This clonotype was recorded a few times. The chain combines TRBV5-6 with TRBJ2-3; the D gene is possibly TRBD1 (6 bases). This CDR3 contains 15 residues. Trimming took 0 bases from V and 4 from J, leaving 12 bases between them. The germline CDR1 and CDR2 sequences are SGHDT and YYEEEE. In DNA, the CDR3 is TGTGCCAGCAGCTTGGTGCAGGGGAGCGCAGATACGCAGTATTTT. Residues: CASSLVQGSADTQYF.

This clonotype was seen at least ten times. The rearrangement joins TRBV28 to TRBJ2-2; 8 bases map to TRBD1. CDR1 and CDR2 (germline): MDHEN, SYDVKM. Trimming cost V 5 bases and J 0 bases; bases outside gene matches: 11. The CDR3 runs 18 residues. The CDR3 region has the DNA TGTGCCAGCAGTAGCCTCCGGACAGGGACTCCGAACACCGGGGAGCTGTTTTTT. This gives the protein CASSSLRTGTPNTGELFF.

CDR3 coding DNA: TGTGCCAGCAGCAAAGAGGGGACTAATGAAAAACTGTTTTTT. Translation: CASSKEGTNEKLFF. The chain is built from TRBV25-1 and TRBJ1-4, with a weak D call TRBD1 (5 bases). Looked up from germline, CDR1 is MGHDK and CDR2 is SYGVNS. V lost 6 bases and J lost 2, with 10 bases in between. The CDR3 sequence is 14 residues long.

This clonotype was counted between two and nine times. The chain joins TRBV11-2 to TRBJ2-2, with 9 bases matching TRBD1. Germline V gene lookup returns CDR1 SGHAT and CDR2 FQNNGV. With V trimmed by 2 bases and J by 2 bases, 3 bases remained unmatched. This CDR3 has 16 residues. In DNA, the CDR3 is TGTGCCAGCAGCTTATGGACAGGGGTTAACACCGGGGAGCTGTTTTTT. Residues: CASSLWTGVNTGELFF. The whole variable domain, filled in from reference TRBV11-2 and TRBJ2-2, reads EAGVAQSPRYKIIEKRQSVAFWCNPISGHATLYWYQQILGQGPKLLIQFQNNGVVDDSQLPKDRFSAERLKGVDSTLKIQPAKLEDSAVYLCASSLWTGVNTGELFFGEGSRLTVL.

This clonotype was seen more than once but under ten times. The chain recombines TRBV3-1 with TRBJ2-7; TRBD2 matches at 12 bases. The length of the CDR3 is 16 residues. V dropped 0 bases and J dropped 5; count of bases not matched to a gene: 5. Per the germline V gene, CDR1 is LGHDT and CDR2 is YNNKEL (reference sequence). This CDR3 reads CASSQDLTSGRHEQYF. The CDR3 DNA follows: TGTGCCAGCAGCCAAGATCTGACTAGCGGGAGACACGAGCAGTACTTC.

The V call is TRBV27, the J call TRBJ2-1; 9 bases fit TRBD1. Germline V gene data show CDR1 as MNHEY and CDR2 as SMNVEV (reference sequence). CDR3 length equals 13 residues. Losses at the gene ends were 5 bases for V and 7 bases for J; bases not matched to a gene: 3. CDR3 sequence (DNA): TGTGCCAGCAGTCATGGGACAGGGAATGAGCAGTTCTTC. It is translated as CASSHGTGNEQFF.

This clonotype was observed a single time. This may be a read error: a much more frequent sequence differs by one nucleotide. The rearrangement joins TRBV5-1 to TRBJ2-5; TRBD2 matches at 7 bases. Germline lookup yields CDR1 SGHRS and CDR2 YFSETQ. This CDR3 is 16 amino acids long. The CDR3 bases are TGCGCCAGCAGCTTGGCTGGTGACGGGGCGCGGGAGACCCAGCACTTC. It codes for CASSLAGDGARETQHF.

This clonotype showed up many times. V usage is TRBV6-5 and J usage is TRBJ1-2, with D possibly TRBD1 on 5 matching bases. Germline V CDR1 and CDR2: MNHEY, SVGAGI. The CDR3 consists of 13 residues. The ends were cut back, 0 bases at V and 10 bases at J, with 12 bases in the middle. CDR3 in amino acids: CASSYSRQSAYTF. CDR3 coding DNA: TGTGCCAGCAGTTACTCTCGACAGTCGGCCTACACCTTC.

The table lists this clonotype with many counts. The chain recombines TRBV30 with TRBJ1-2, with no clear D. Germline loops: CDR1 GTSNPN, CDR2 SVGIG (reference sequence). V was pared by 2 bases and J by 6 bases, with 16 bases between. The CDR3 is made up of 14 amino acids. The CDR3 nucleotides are TGTGCCTGGAGTAACAAAGGTGACCCCGATGGCTACACCTTC. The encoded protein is CAWSNKGDPDGYTF.

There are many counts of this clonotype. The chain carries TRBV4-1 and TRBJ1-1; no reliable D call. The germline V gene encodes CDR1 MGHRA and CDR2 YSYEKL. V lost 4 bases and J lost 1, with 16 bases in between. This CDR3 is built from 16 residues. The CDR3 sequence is CASSPRSGTPNTEAFF. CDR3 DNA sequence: TGCGCCAGCAGCCCAAGGTCGGGCACACCGAACACTGAAGCTTTCTTT.

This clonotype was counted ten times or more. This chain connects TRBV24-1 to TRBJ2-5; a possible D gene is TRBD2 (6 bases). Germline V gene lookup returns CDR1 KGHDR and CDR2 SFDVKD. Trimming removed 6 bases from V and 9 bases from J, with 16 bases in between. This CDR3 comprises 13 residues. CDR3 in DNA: TGTGCCACCAGTCCCCCGGGAGTGGAGGCCCAGTACTTC. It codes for CATSPPGVEAQYF.

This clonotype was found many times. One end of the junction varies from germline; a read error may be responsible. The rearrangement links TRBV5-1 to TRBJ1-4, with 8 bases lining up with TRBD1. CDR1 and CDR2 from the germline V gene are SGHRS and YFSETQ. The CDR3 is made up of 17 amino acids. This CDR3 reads CASRSRFPGQANEKLFF. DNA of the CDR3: TGTGCCAGCAGAAGTAGGTTCCCGGGACAGGCTAATGAAAAACTGTTTTTT. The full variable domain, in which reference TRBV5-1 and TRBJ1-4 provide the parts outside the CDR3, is KAGVTQTPRYLIKTRGQQVTLSCSPISGHRSVSWYQQTPGQGLQFLFEYFSETQRNKGNFPGRFSGRQFSNSRSEMNVSTLELGDSALYLCASRSRFPGQANEKLFFGSGTQLSVL.

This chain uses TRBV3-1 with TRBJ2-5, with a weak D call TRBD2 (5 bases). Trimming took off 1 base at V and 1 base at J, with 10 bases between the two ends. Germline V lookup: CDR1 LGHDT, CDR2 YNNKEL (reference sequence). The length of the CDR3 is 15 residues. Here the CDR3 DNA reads TGTGCCAGCAGCCAAGTCCCCCTAGCCCAAGAGACCCAGTACTTC. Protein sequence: CASSQVPLAQETQYF.

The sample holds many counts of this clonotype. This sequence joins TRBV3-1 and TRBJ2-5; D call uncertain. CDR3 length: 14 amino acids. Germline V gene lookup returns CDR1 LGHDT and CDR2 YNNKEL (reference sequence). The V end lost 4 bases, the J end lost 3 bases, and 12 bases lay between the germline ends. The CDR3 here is CASSPRGGEETQYF. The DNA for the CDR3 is TGTGCCAGCAGCCCACGTGGTGGTGAAGAGACCCAGTACTTC.

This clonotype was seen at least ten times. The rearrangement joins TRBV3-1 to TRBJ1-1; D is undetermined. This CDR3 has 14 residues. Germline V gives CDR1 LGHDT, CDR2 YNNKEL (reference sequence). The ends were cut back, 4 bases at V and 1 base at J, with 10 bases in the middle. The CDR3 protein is CASSRRQPNTEAFF. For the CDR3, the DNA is TGTGCCAGCAGCCGGCGGCAGCCGAACACTGAAGCTTTCTTT.

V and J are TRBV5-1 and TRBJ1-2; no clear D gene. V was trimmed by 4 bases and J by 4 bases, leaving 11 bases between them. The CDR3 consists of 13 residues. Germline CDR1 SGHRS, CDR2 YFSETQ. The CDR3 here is CASSEGMSYGYTF. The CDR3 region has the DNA TGCGCCAGCAGCGAAGGTATGAGCTATGGCTACACCTTC.

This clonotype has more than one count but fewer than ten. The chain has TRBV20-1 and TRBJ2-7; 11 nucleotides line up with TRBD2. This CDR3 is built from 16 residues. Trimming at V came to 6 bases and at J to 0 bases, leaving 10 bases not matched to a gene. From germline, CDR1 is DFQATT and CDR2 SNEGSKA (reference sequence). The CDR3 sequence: CSAVTPTSGSSYEQYF. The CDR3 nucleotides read TGCAGTGCAGTAACTCCCACTAGCGGGAGCTCCTACGAGCAGTACTTC.

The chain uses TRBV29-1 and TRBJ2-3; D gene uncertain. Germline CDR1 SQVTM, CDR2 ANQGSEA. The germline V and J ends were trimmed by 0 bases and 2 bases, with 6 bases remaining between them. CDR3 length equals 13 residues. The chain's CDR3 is CSVEETDTDTQYF. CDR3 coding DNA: TGCAGCGTTGAAGAGACGGACACAGATACGCAGTATTTT.

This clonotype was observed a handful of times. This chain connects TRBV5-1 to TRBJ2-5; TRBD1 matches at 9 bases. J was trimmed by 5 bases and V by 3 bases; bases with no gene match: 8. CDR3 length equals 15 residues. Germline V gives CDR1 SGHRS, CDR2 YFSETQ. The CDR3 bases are TGCGCCAGCAGCTGGGGAACAGGGGGCGCGGAGACCCAGTACTTC. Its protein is CASSWGTGGAETQYF.

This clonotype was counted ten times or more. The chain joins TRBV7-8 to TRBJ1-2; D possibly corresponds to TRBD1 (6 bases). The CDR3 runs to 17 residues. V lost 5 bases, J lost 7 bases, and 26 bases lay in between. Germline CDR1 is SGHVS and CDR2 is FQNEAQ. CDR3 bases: TGTGCCAGCAGCGCCCACGGTACGGGGGCGTCCTATGGTGGCTACACCTTC. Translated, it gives CASSAHGTGASYGGYTF.

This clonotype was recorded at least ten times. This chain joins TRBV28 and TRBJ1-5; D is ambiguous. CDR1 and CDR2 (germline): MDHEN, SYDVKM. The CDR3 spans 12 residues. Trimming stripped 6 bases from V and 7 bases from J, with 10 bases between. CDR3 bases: TGTGCCAGCAGCGTGACACGGCAGCCCCAGCATTTT. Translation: CASSVTRQPQHF.

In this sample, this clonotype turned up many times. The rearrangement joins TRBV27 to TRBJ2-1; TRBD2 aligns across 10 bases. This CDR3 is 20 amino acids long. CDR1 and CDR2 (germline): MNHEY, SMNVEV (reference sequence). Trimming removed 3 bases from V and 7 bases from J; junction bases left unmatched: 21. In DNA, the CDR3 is TGTGCCAGCAGTTTTGTGGGGGTTGGTAGCGGGAGGTCGGATCTAAATGAGCAGTTCTTC. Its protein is CASSFVGVGSGRSDLNEQFF.

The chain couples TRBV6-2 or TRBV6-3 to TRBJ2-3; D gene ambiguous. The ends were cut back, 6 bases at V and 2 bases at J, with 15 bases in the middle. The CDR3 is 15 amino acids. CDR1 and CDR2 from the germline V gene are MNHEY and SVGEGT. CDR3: CASRDVPSVTDTQYF. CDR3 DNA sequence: TGTGCCAGCAGAGATGTCCCTTCGGTCACAGATACGCAGTATTTT.